Shown below are 27 T cell receptor beta chains from a single sample sequenced in a study of cytomegalovirus exposure and HLA in healthy donors. This PCR relied on a set of 60 Vbeta primers and 13 Jbeta primers. Sequencing was performed with immunoSEQ multiplex PCR; in TCRdb, only in-frame clones are kept and a portion is missing. The sample totals about 25,000 clones; its top ten clones hold 15% to 20%. Sequenced input: PBMCs. Receptors were obtained from a male donor in good health and CMV-seropositive.

This chain connects TRBV4-3 to TRBJ2-1, with 10 bases identical to TRBD2. Germline assignment: CDR1 LGHNA and CDR2 YSLEER. With 4 bases clipped from V and 0 bases from J, the junction kept 9 bases outside the gene matches. The CDR3 covers 18 residues. The CDR3 region is CASSRGEASGSSYNEQFF. The CDR3 DNA reads TGCGCCAGCAGCCGCGGGGAGGCTAGCGGGAGCTCCTACAATGAGCAGTTCTTC.

J is TRBJ1-4 and V is TRBV30; D uncertain. Germline V gene data show CDR1 as GTSNPN and CDR2 as SVGIG (reference sequence). This CDR3 region has 14 residues. The V end was cut by 7 bases, the J end by 7 bases, with 19 bases between. The CDR3 nucleotides are TGTGCCTCGGGGTTAGTGGGGAAGGGTGAAAAACTGTTTTTT. Translation: CASGLVGKGEKLFF.

The chain is built from TRBV27 and TRBJ2-7; the D gene is possibly TRBD1 (6 bases). In germline, CDR1 is MNHEY, CDR2 SMNVEV (reference sequence). Trimming removed 4 bases from V and 5 bases from J, with 12 bases in between. The CDR3 consists of 13 residues. CDR3 protein: CASSSTGIDEQYF. CDR3 sequence (DNA): TGTGCCAGCAGTTCAACAGGGATCGACGAGCAGTACTTC.

This sequence joins TRBV27 and TRBJ2-1; 8 nucleotides match TRBD2. The CDR3 has 15 amino acids. V lost 0 bases to trimming and J lost 9 bases; unmatched junction nucleotides: 7. Germline V gene sequence: CDR1 MNHEY, CDR2 SMNVEV (reference sequence). For the CDR3, the DNA is TGTGCCAGCAGTTTATCTCGGGGGGGTCGGTCTGAGCAGTTCTTC. Encoded protein: CASSLSRGGRSEQFF.

The rearrangement links TRBV28 to TRBJ1-2, with D maybe TRBD1 (5 bases). Trimming left V 6 bases short and J 8 bases short, with 22 bases between. The CDR3 spans 15 residues. Per germline, CDR1 MDHEN and CDR2 SYDVKM. CDR3 sequence reads: CASSTSQGGWVGYTF. The DNA of the CDR3 is TGTGCCAGCAGCACCTCCCAGGGCGGATGGGTAGGCTACACCTTC.

J is TRBJ2-1 and V is TRBV6-1, with 10 bases that match TRBD2. Germline V gene lookup returns CDR1 MNHNS and CDR2 SASEGT. The CDR3 contains 15 residues. V was clipped by 11 bases and J by 9 bases; unmatched bases: 16. CDR3 sequence: CAVNLGLAGVAEQFF. In DNA form, the CDR3 reads TGTGCCGTCAACCTGGGGCTAGCGGGAGTGGCTGAGCAGTTCTTC.

This rearrangement joins TRBV6-1 to TRBJ2-6; 8 bases map to TRBD1. CDR1 and CDR2 (germline): MNHNS, SASEGT. V was clipped by 3 bases and J by 3 bases; unmatched bases: 4. CDR3 length: 16 amino acids. This CDR3 reads CASSDGTGDGANVLTF. DNA for the CDR3: TGTGCCAGCAGTGACGGGACAGGCGATGGGGCCAACGTCCTGACTTTC.

This chain joins TRBV29-1 and TRBJ1-1; D is possibly TRBD1 (5 bases). With 1 base removed from V and 1 base from J, the gap between germline ends came to 10 bases. CDR1 SQVTM and CDR2 ANQGSEA come from the germline V gene. The CDR3 has 14 residues. This CDR3 is CSVEVPGQNTEAFF. CDR3 DNA: TGCAGCGTTGAAGTCCCCGGACAGAACACTGAAGCTTTCTTT.

The genes are TRBV28 and TRBJ2-7; 8 bases line up with TRBD2. The V gene end was trimmed by 7 bases and the J gene end by 4 bases; junction bases not matched to a gene: 6. There are 13 residues in the CDR3. Germline CDR1 and CDR2: MDHEN and SYDVKM. The CDR3 spells CASTPGLEYEQYF. The CDR3 nucleotides read TGTGCCAGCACCCCGGGACTAGAATACGAGCAGTACTTC.

The CDR3, as DNA: TGTGCCAGCAGCTTAATGACAACTCAGTACTTC. Amino acids: CASSLMTTQYF. V usage is TRBV7-9 and J usage is TRBJ2-5; D is undetermined. Germline CDR1 is SEHNR and CDR2 is FQNEAQ (reference sequence). The ends were cut back, 2 bases at V and 11 bases at J, with 9 bases in the middle. This CDR3 spans 11 amino acids.

V gene TRBV5-1 combines with J gene TRBJ1-5, with 9 bases fitting TRBD1. V trimming: 4 bases; J trimming: 4 bases; junction bases outside the gene matches: 9. The CDR3 is 16 amino acids. CDR1 is SGHRS, CDR2 YFSETQ, per germline. The CDR3 DNA reads as TGCGCCAGCAGCCCAACAACTGGGACAGGGAATCAGCCCCAGCATTTT. As protein: CASSPTTGTGNQPQHF.

This chain links TRBV6-1 with TRBJ2-7, with 7 positions matching TRBD1. Germline-derived CDR1 and CDR2 are MNHNS and SASEGT. The CDR3 totals 14 residues. Losses at the gene ends were 2 bases for V and 6 bases for J; bases not matched to a gene: 7. Written as DNA, the CDR3 is TGTGCCAGCAGTGAATCCCTCGACAGGGCCGAGCAGTACTTC. Residues: CASSESLDRAEQYF.

CDR3 region: CASSLTQTPHEQYF. DNA for the CDR3: TGTGCCAGCAGTTTAACACAGACCCCCCACGAGCAGTACTTC. J is TRBJ2-7 and V is TRBV28; no clear D gene. Germline V gene data show CDR1 as MDHEN and CDR2 as SYDVKM. Trimming took off 2 bases at V and 5 bases at J, with 13 bases between the two ends. CDR3 length: 14 amino acids.

The chain is built from TRBV30 and TRBJ2-7; 7 nucleotides match TRBD1. Germline CDR1 is GTSNPN and CDR2 is SVGIG (reference sequence). The CDR3 totals 15 residues. The V gene end was trimmed by 4 bases and the J gene end by 3 bases; junction bases not matched to a gene: 12. CDR3 nucleotide sequence: TGTGCCTGGACCAACTACCGGGACAGTTACTACGAGCAGTACTTC. Protein: CAWTNYRDSYYEQYF.

The chain combines TRBV28 with TRBJ2-7; TRBD2 matches 9 bases. Germline V gives CDR1 MDHEN, CDR2 SYDVKM. V gave up 5 bases and J gave up 4 bases; unmatched junction bases: 3. CDR3 length: 13 residues. The CDR3 spells CASSSLAGYEQYF. The DNA of the CDR3 is TGTGCCAGCAGTAGTCTAGCGGGGTACGAGCAGTACTTC.

This sequence joins TRBV4-1 and TRBJ2-1; no firm D call. The CDR3 length is 14 residues. The germline V gene encodes CDR1 MGHRA and CDR2 YSYEKL. V was pared by 0 bases and J by 2 bases, with 5 bases between. The CDR3 region has the DNA TGCGCCAGCAGCCAAGATAGAACCTACAATGAGCAGTTCTTC. Its translation is CASSQDRTYNEQFF.

This chain joins TRBV25-1 and TRBJ1-1; 7 nucleotides line up with TRBD1. The length of the CDR3 is 14 residues. Trimming took 6 bases from V and 4 from J; bases not matched to a gene: 8. The germline V gene has CDR1 MGHDK and CDR2 SYGVNS. Here the CDR3 reads CASRRGQGGTEAFF. The CDR3 DNA follows: TGTGCCAGCAGGAGGGGGCAGGGAGGCACTGAAGCTTTCTTT.

The gene calls are TRBV18 and TRBJ1-6; no definite D call. With 2 bases removed from V and 10 bases from J, the gap between germline ends came to 18 bases. The CDR3 runs 16 residues. Germline CDR1 KGHSH, CDR2 LQKENI. The CDR3 loop is CASSPSATGRESPLHF. The CDR3 coding sequence is TGTGCCAGCTCACCATCAGCCACCGGGAGAGAATCACCCCTCCACTTT.

V usage is TRBV7-2 and J usage is TRBJ2-7; D perhaps matches TRBD1 (6 bases). Trimming took off 1 base at V and 3 bases at J, with 10 bases between the two ends. This CDR3 comprises 14 residues. Looked up from germline, CDR1 is SGHTA and CDR2 is FQGNSA. Here the CDR3 reads CASSLGAGVYEQYF. DNA of the CDR3: TGTGCCAGCAGCTTAGGGGCAGGGGTCTACGAGCAGTACTTC. The whole variable domain, remainder taken from reference TRBV7-2 and TRBJ2-7, is GAGVSQSPSNKVTEKGKDVELRCDPISGHTALYWYRQSLGQGLEFLIYFQGNSAPDKSGLPSDRFSAERTGGSVSTLTIQRTQQEDSAVYLCASSLGAGVYEQYFGPGTRLTVT.

The gene calls are TRBV2 and TRBJ1-3; D gene ambiguous. The CDR3 contains 14 residues. The germline gives CDR1 SNHLY, CDR2 FYNNEI. Trimming shortened V by 7 bases and J by 1 base, and 11 bases separated the two germline ends. CDR3 sequence reads: CASNRQTSGNTIYF. DNA for the CDR3: TGTGCCAGCAACAGACAAACTTCTGGAAACACCATATATTTT.

The chain uses TRBV15 and TRBJ2-2; D not resolved. Deletions cut 5 bases from V and 6 bases from J, with 7 bases between. Germline CDR1 is LNHNV and CDR2 is YYDKDF (reference sequence). The CDR3 contains 12 residues. The CDR3 loop reads CATSARAGELFF. CDR3 bases: TGTGCCACCAGCGCGCGCGCCGGGGAGCTGTTTTTT.

The gene calls are TRBV9 and TRBJ2-5; 9 positions match TRBD2. J lost 3 bases, V lost 0 bases, and 3 bases had no gene match. Germline lookup yields CDR1 SGDLS and CDR2 YYNGEE. There are 15 residues in the CDR3. This CDR3 reads CASSVVAGGKETQYF. The CDR3 DNA is TGTGCCAGCAGCGTAGTGGCGGGGGGGAAAGAGACCCAGTACTTC.

This rearrangement joins TRBV27 to TRBJ1-1, with a tentative D call TRBD1 (6 bases). Germline V gene sequence: CDR1 MNHEY, CDR2 SMNVEV (reference sequence). The CDR3 runs to 13 residues. Deletions cut 6 bases from V and 4 bases from J, with 12 bases between. This chain's CDR3 is CASRRGLITEAFF. The CDR3 region has the DNA TGTGCCAGCAGGAGGGGGTTGATCACTGAAGCTTTCTTT.

Written as DNA, the CDR3 is TGTGCCAGCTCACCTATTGTCTCAGATACGCAGTATTTT. Amino acid sequence: CASSPIVSDTQYF. The rearrangement links TRBV18 to TRBJ2-3; D gene unclear. The CDR3 is 13 amino acids. Germline assignment: CDR1 KGHSH and CDR2 LQKENI. V was pared by 3 bases and J by 4 bases, with 8 bases between.

The V and J genes are TRBV28 and TRBJ2-3; D is perhaps TRBD1 (6 bases). The germline V gene has CDR1 MDHEN and CDR2 SYDVKM. Trimming left V 7 bases short and J 0 bases short, with 17 bases between. The CDR3 spans 16 residues. CDR3 amino acids: CASIQGPSFSTDTQYF. The CDR3 region has the DNA TGTGCCAGCATCCAGGGGCCTAGCTTCAGCACAGATACGCAGTATTTT.

This sequence joins TRBV6-1 and TRBJ1-1; TRBD1 agrees at 7 bases. The CDR3 spans 13 residues. CDR1 and CDR2 (germline): MNHNS, SASEGT. V was pared by 6 bases and J by 5 bases, with 6 bases of the junction left unmatched. In DNA form, the CDR3 reads TGTGCCAGCAGAGAACAGGGGAATACTGAAGCTTTCTTT. Amino acids: CASREQGNTEAFF.

The chain employs TRBV18 and TRBJ2-7, with 7 positions matching TRBD1. This CDR3 is 13 amino acids long. Germline trimming cut 5 bases from V and 2 bases from J; bases unmatched to any gene: 3. Looked up from germline, CDR1 is KGHSH and CDR2 is LQKENI. The CDR3 region is CASSRDSTYEQYF. The CDR3, as DNA: TGTGCCAGCTCAAGGGACAGTACCTACGAGCAGTACTTC. Filled out from reference TRBV18 and TRBJ2-7, the complete variable domain reads NAGVMQNPRHLVRRRGQEARLRCSPMKGHSHVYWYRQLPEEGLKFMVYLQKENIIDESGMPKERFSAEFPKEGPSILRIQQVVRGDSAAYFCASSRDSTYEQYFGPGTRLTVT.